This section outlines one T cell receptor (beta chain) sequence together with its context. What it binds is unknown. Every subset's genomic DNA went evenly onto several immunoSEQ plates. TCRdb keeps only in-frame clones here, not all; method: immunoSEQ multiplex PCR. The sample carries a few hundred thousand clones, 50% to 80% recorded once. The CDR3 has 14 residues. V lost 0 bases and J lost 0, with 7 bases in between. Germline CDR1 and CDR2: SGDLS and YYNGEE. The data stem from a study of shared clonotypes between healthy human individuals. Points from the study as a whole: Naive subsets tended to show greater estimated richness than memory subsets. The study found about 5.1% of naive CD4 clonotypes shared across a few donors.

This TCR was recovered from a man aged 25 to 45 in good health. The specimen sequenced was memory CD4+ T cells sorted from blood. Subset of the sample: CD45RA-negative fraction. This chain joins TRBV9 and TRBJ2-7; D gene ambiguous. The CDR3 loop reads CASSVGSTSYEQYF. The CDR3 nucleotides are TGTGCCAGCAGCGTAGGCAGCACCTCCTACGAGCAGTACTTC.